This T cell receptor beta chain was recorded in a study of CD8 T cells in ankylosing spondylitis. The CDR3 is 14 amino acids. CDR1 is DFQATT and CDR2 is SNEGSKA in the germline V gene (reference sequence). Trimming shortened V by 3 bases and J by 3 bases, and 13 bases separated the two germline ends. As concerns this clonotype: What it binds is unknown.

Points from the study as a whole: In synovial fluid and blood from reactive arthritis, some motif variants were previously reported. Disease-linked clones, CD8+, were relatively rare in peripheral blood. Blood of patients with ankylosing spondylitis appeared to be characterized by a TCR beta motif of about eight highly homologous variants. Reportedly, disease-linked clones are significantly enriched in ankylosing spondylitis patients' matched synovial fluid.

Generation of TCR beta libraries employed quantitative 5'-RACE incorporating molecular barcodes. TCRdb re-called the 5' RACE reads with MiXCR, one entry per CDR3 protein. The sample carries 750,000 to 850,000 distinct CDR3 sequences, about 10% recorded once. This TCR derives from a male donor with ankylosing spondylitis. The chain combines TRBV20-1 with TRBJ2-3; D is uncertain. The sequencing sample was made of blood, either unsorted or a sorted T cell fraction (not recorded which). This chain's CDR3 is CSASGGRWTDTQYF. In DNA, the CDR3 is TGCAGTGCTAGCGGTGGCCGTTGGACAGATACGCAGTATTTT.